This record covers a single T cell receptor beta chain. This CDR3 has 16 amino acids. The ends were cut back, 4 bases at V and 6 bases at J, with 16 bases in the middle. From germline, CDR1 is KGHSH and CDR2 LQKENI. Method: immunoSEQ multiplex PCR; TCRdb's copy keeps in-frame clones and lacks some. Of approximately 220,000 clones listed, roughly 89% were seen once; the top ten hold approximately 4.3%. The data originate from a study of blood T cell repertoires in COVID-19. The chain carries TRBV18 and TRBJ1-6; D is undetermined. Sequencing was performed on PBMCs or T cells enriched from blood (not recorded which). This receptor was identified in a woman aged 30 to 39 with acute COVID-19. Here the CDR3 reads CASSRTASAANSPLHF. DNA for the CDR3: TGTGCCAGCTCACGAACAGCGTCAGCGGCTAATTCACCCCTCCACTTT.